Following are 2 T cell receptor beta chains from one sample sequenced in a study of shared clonotypes between healthy human individuals. Sequenced by immunoSEQ multiplex PCR; TCRdb stores in-frame clones only, minus some. The sample consists of about 1.1 million clones, around 82% of them appearing once. Material for sequencing was memory CD4+ T cells from PBMCs. Noted subset: CD45RA-negative fraction. These receptors all come from a man between 18 and 29 years old in good health. Some clones in this sample may be carry-over from other donors' samples.

The V call is TRBV7-9, the J call TRBJ2-1; D call uncertain. CDR3 length equals 14 residues. V lost 1 base and J 12 bases, leaving 16 bases between the germline ends. The germline V gene has CDR1 SEHNR and CDR2 FQNEAQ (reference sequence). The chain's CDR3 is CASSLEPEVRRQFF. CDR3 bases: TGTGCCAGCAGCTTAGAACCGGAAGTGAGAAGGCAGTTCTTC.

The V and J genes are TRBV20-1 and TRBJ1-2; no definite D call. The CDR3 runs to 11 residues. The germline V gene has CDR1 DFQATT and CDR2 SNEGSKA (reference sequence). V lost 3 bases, J lost 6 bases, and 8 bases lay in between. Here the CDR3 reads CSARGIDGYTF. In DNA, the CDR3 is TGCAGTGCTAGGGGTATCGATGGCTACACCTTC.